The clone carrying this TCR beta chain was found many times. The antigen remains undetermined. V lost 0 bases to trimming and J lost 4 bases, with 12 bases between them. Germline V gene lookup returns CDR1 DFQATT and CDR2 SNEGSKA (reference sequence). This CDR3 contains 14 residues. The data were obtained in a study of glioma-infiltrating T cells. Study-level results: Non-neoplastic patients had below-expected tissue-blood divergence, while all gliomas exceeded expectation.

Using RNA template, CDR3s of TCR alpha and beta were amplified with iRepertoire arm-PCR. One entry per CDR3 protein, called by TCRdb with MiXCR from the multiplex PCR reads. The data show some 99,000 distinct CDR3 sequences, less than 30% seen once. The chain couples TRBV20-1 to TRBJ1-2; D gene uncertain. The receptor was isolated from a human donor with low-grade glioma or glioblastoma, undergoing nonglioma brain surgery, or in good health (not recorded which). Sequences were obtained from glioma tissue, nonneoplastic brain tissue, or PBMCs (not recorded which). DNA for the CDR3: TGCAGTGCTAGAGATCTGGGCAGCGGCTATGGCTACACCTTC. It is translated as CSARDLGSGYGYTF.